What follows are 15 T cell receptor beta chains derived from one specimen sequenced in a study of neoadjuvant nivolumab and ipilimumab in lung cancer. Here immunoSEQ multiplex PCR was the method, and the copy in TCRdb shows in-frame clones only, minus some. The data show about 26,000 clones, around 80% seen once. The source was peripheral blood, collected before neoadjuvant nivolumab, alone or with ipilimumab. The origin of the receptors is an adult with non-small cell lung cancer.

This clone was seen just once. The chain has TRBV6-1 and TRBJ2-7; D unclear. CDR1 is MNHNS, CDR2 SASEGT, per germline. This CDR3 has 12 amino acids. V was shortened by 4 bases and J by 1 base, with 5 bases between the two germline ends. CDR3 DNA sequence: TGTGCCAGCAGTGGCCAGTCCTACGAGCAGTACTTC. This encodes CASSGQSYEQYF.

The chain uses TRBV11-3 and TRBJ1-6; D not resolved. Deletions cut 2 bases from V and 6 bases from J, with 5 bases between. The CDR3 runs to 13 residues. Germline lookup yields CDR1 SGHNT and CDR2 YENEEA. The CDR3 DNA follows: TGTGCCAGCAGCTTAAACAGTAATTCACCCCTCCACTTT. It translates to CASSLNSNSPLHF.

The rearrangement uses TRBV14 and TRBJ2-3; D is possibly TRBD2 (6 bases). This CDR3 contains 18 residues. The V end lost 0 bases, the J end lost 0 bases, and 16 bases lay between the germline ends. Per germline, CDR1 SGHDN and CDR2 FVKESK. The CDR3 DNA reads TGTGCCAGCAGCCAAGAAACAGGCGGGGCCGCTAGCACAGATACGCAGTATTTT. Its translation: CASSQETGGAASTDTQYF.

In nucleotides, the CDR3 is TGTGCCAGCAGTTTTGTAGGACAGGGGGCAAACACCATATATTTT. This encodes CASSFVGQGANTIYF. The chain is built from TRBV28 and TRBJ1-3; 11 positions agree with TRBD1. The germline CDR1 and CDR2 sequences are MDHEN and SYDVKM. After removal of 3 bases from V and 6 bases from J, the junction contained 4 bases not matched to a gene. CDR3 length: 15 amino acids.

The V and J genes are TRBV14 and TRBJ2-1; TRBD2 aligns across 12 bases. Looked up from germline, CDR1 is SGHDN and CDR2 is FVKESK. The V gene end was trimmed by 1 base and the J gene end by 3 bases; junction bases not matched to a gene: 7. The CDR3 extends over 18 amino acids. The CDR3 coding sequence is TGTGCCAGCAGCCAAGGTCGGCTAGCGGGGGGGCTCTACAATGAGCAGTTCTTC. Amino acid sequence: CASSQGRLAGGLYNEQFF.

The chain employs TRBV27 and TRBJ2-2; D remains ambiguous. Germline assignment: CDR1 MNHEY and CDR2 SMNVEV (reference sequence). The CDR3 is 12 residues long. The ends were cut back, 4 bases at V and 4 bases at J, with 4 bases in the middle. CDR3 loop: CASSSITGELFF. In DNA, the CDR3 is TGTGCCAGCAGTTCAATCACCGGGGAGCTGTTTTTT.

V usage is TRBV7-9 and J usage is TRBJ2-2; TRBD1 agrees at 7 bases. Trimming cost V 5 bases and J 4 bases; bases outside gene matches: 4. The CDR3 spans 14 residues. Per the germline V gene, CDR1 is SEHNR and CDR2 is FQNEAQ (reference sequence). This CDR3 reads CASSRDSPTGELFF. CDR3 DNA: TGTGCCAGCAGCCGGGACAGCCCCACCGGGGAGCTGTTTTTT.

This sequence joins TRBV9 and TRBJ1-2; D possibly corresponds to TRBD1 (5 bases). CDR3 length: 15 residues. The V end lost 0 bases, the J end lost 8 bases, and 17 bases lay between the germline ends. Germline values: CDR1 SGDLS, CDR2 YYNGEE. CDR3 region: CASSVGRGAGLGYTF. For the CDR3, the DNA is TGTGCCAGCAGCGTAGGTCGAGGGGCAGGGCTCGGCTACACCTTC.

The chain combines TRBV28 with TRBJ1-2; no reliable D call. CDR1 is MDHEN, CDR2 SYDVKM, per germline. Between the trimmed V and J ends, which lost 2 bases and 5 bases, there was a span of 12 bases. The CDR3 sequence is 14 residues long. The CDR3 nucleotides are TGTGCCAGCAGTTTAGTGGGTGTAGGGTATGGCTACACCTTC. This codes for CASSLVGVGYGYTF.

On this clone: A junction boundary mismatches the germline segment, possibly from a read error. The identical CDR3 is also encoded by other nucleotide sequences in the sample. This rearrangement joins TRBV4-3 to TRBJ2-7; D is perhaps TRBD1 (5 bases). Germline values: CDR1 LGHNA, CDR2 YSLEER. CDR3 length equals 12 residues. This chain's CDR3 is CASSQGRDEQYF. In DNA, the CDR3 is TGCGCCAGTAGCCAGGGAAGAGACGAGCAGTACTTC.

The genes are TRBV19 and TRBJ1-2, with D tentatively TRBD1 (6 bases). The V end was cut by 5 bases, the J end by 2 bases, with 15 bases between. CDR3 size: 15 residues. The V gene's germline CDR1 is LNHDA and CDR2 SQIVND (reference sequence). CDR3 sequence reads: CASSQRLGTNYGYTF. For the CDR3, the DNA is TGTGCCAGTAGTCAACGCCTCGGGACAAACTATGGCTACACCTTC.

The chain carries TRBV6-5 and TRBJ1-6, with 9 positions matching TRBD1. This CDR3 contains 15 residues. The germline gives CDR1 MNHEY, CDR2 SVGAGI. V shed 2 bases and J 5 bases; nucleotides not matched to a gene: 1. As DNA, the CDR3 is TGTGCCAGCAGTTACGGACAGGGGAATAATTCACCCCTCCACTTT. Protein: CASSYGQGNNSPLHF.

The J gene is TRBJ2-3, the V gene TRBV18; TRBD1 might be the D (6 bases). CDR1 is KGHSH, CDR2 LQKENI, per germline. There are 17 residues in the CDR3. V was shortened by 4 bases and J by 0 bases, with 17 bases between the two germline ends. CDR3 protein: CASSLSQGFPSTDTQYF. In nucleotides, the CDR3 is TGTGCCAGCTCACTATCACAGGGCTTTCCTAGCACAGATACGCAGTATTTT. Looking up the rest from reference TRBV18 and TRBJ2-3 gives the full variable domain: NAGVMQNPRHLVRRRGQEARLRCSPMKGHSHVYWYRQLPEEGLKFMVYLQKENIIDESGMPKERFSAEFPKEGPSILRIQQVVRGDSAAYFCASSLSQGFPSTDTQYFGPGTRLTVL.

J is TRBJ2-7 and V is TRBV5-1, with a tentative D call TRBD1 (6 bases). Trimming took 0 bases from V and 3 from J, leaving 13 bases between them. CDR1 and CDR2 from the germline V gene are SGHRS and YFSETQ. The CDR3 totals 15 residues. In DNA form, the CDR3 reads TGCGCCAGCAGCTTGGATCTTGGACAGATCTACGAGCAGTACTTC. The encoded protein is CASSLDLGQIYEQYF.

The chain recombines TRBV29-1 with TRBJ2-1; D is undetermined. The V end lost 7 bases, the J end lost 2 bases, and 15 bases lay between the germline ends. The V gene's germline CDR1 is SQVTM and CDR2 ANQGSEA. This CDR3 comprises 14 residues. Here the CDR3 reads CSAIARGTYNEQFF. CDR3 coding DNA: TGCAGCGCCATAGCTCGCGGTACCTACAATGAGCAGTTCTTC.